The 19 T cell receptor beta chains below come from one sample, sequenced in a study of early T cells in non-severe SARS-CoV-2 infection. TCRdb re-called the 5' RACE reads with MiXCR, one entry per CDR3 protein. The data hold roughly 45,000 distinct CDR3 sequences, with 6% to 8% observed a single time. Sequencing used whole blood, obtained at baseline. Every receptor here comes from an adult who was a healthcare worker with PCR-confirmed SARS-CoV-2 infection or an uninfected control (not recorded which).

This chain uses TRBV29-1 with TRBJ1-1; 10 positions agree with TRBD1. The CDR3 runs 13 residues. Unmatched junction bases numbered 4, after V lost 5 bases and J lost 4 bases. The germline V gene encodes CDR1 SQVTM and CDR2 ANQGSEA. CDR3 DNA: TGCAGCGTTCACCGGGACAGGGGCACTGAAGCTTTCTTT. Residues: CSVHRDRGTEAFF.

A few counts support this clonotype. This chain joins TRBV20-1 and TRBJ2-5, with TRBD2 as a possible D gene (7 bases). Deletions cut 0 bases from V and 4 bases from J, with 21 bases between. Germline loops: CDR1 DFQATT, CDR2 SNEGSKA (reference sequence). The CDR3 runs to 17 residues. CDR3 nucleotides: TGCAGTGCTAGAGATGGGGAGGGCAGGGGCCCCCCAGAGACCCAGTACTTC. It specifies CSARDGEGRGPPETQYF.

V and J are TRBV7-2 and TRBJ1-2; no reliable D call. V was pared by 1 base and J by 8 bases, with 11 bases between. This CDR3 comprises 13 residues. CDR1 SGHTA and CDR2 FQGNSA come from the germline V gene. DNA for the CDR3: TGTGCCAGCAGCTTAGTAGGTACAGACGGCTACACCTTC. Protein: CASSLVGTDGYTF.

This clonotype has at least ten counts. This chain links TRBV28 with TRBJ1-5; TRBD1 matches 7 bases. Trimming at V came to 2 bases and at J to 6 bases, leaving 4 bases not matched to a gene. From germline, CDR1 is MDHEN and CDR2 SYDVKM. The CDR3 spans 14 residues. The CDR3 sequence is CASSLRGGGQPQHF. As DNA, the CDR3 is TGTGCCAGCAGTTTAAGAGGGGGCGGTCAGCCCCAGCATTTT. Complete variable domain (other parts from reference TRBV28 and TRBJ1-5): DVKVTQSSRYLVKRTGEKVFLECVQDMDHENMFWYRQDPGLGLRLIYFSYDVKMKEKGDIPEGYSVSREKKERFSLILESASTNQTSMYLCASSLRGGGQPQHFGDGTRLSIL.

The table lists this clonotype with many counts. The rearrangement uses TRBV5-4 and TRBJ2-1; D is unclear. V lost 4 bases and J lost 7, with 15 bases in between. The germline CDR1 and CDR2 sequences are SGHNT and YYREEE (reference sequence). The CDR3 extends over 14 amino acids. CDR3 DNA sequence: TGTGCCAGCAGCCCCCACTCCCTCGGAAATGAGCAGTTCTTC. Protein: CASSPHSLGNEQFF.

This clonotype was detected ten times or more. The V and J genes are TRBV4-3 and TRBJ1-1, with 7 bases matching TRBD1. The V gene's germline CDR1 is LGHNA and CDR2 YSLEER. The junction had 10 bases not matched to a gene; V was cut back by 0 bases and J by 3 bases. This CDR3 is built from 17 residues. CDR3 sequence: CASSQDVTGEGHTEAFF. CDR3 sequence (DNA): TGCGCCAGCAGCCAAGATGTTACAGGGGAAGGGCACACTGAAGCTTTCTTT.

This clonotype was observed a handful of times. V and J are TRBV27 and TRBJ1-6, with 8 bases lining up with TRBD1. This CDR3 is built from 14 residues. The germline V gene encodes CDR1 MNHEY and CDR2 SMNVEV (reference sequence). J lost 5 bases, V lost 5 bases, and 2 bases had no gene match. The CDR3 spells CASSNRGNNSPLHF. The CDR3 DNA follows: TGTGCCAGCAGTAACAGGGGGAATAATTCACCCCTCCACTTT.

This clonotype was counted a few times. V usage is TRBV12-3 or TRBV12-4 and J usage is TRBJ2-7; tentatively, D is TRBD1 (6 bases). V lost 3 bases, J lost 7 bases, and 13 bases lay in between. The CDR3 contains 13 residues. DNA for the CDR3: TGTGCCAGCAGTTTGGCTGGGGGCGGTGAGCAGTACTTC. Translation: CASSLAGGGEQYF.

This clonotype was seen a few times. The chain couples TRBV6-1 to TRBJ2-5; 15 nucleotides align to TRBD2. Germline V gene sequence: CDR1 MNHNS, CDR2 SASEGT. The CDR3 loop spans 16 amino acids. Losses at the gene ends were 7 bases for V and 1 base for J; bases not matched to a gene: 4. CDR3 nucleotide sequence: TGTGCCAGCACCTCGGGACTAGCGGGAGGCCAAGAGACCCAGTACTTC. It yields the protein CASTSGLAGGQETQYF.

The table lists this clonotype with many counts. The CDR3 loop is CSASTEETNTDTQYF. CDR3 in DNA: TGCAGTGCTAGCACAGAAGAGACTAACACAGATACGCAGTATTTT. The chain couples TRBV20-1 to TRBJ2-3; perhaps TRBD2 as D (5 bases). Germline V gene data show CDR1 as DFQATT and CDR2 as SNEGSKA (reference sequence). Trimming stripped 3 bases from V and 2 bases from J, with 15 bases between. CDR3 length: 15 amino acids.

This clonotype has at least ten counts. This chain links TRBV6-5 with TRBJ2-3; 13 bases align to TRBD2. Trimming at V came to 5 bases and at J to 6 bases, leaving 8 bases not matched to a gene. Germline CDR1 MNHEY, CDR2 SVGAGI. The CDR3 consists of 16 residues. The CDR3 reads CASSTRTSGRRDTQYF. CDR3 bases: TGTGCCAGCAGTACCCGGACTAGCGGGAGAAGGGATACGCAGTATTTT.

The chain has TRBV10-1 and TRBJ2-7; 8 nucleotides align to TRBD1. Germline V CDR1 and CDR2: WNHNN, SYGVQD (reference sequence). V shed 3 bases and J 0 bases; nucleotides not matched to a gene: 7. The CDR3 extends over 16 amino acids. This CDR3 is CASSDRTGGSSYEQYF. Here the CDR3 DNA reads TGCGCCAGCAGTGACCGAACAGGGGGAAGCTCCTACGAGCAGTACTTC.

In its sample, this clonotype was seen many times. This chain links TRBV19 with TRBJ2-1; 7 nucleotides line up with TRBD1. Germline CDR1 reads LNHDA; CDR2 reads SQIVND (reference sequence). There are 14 residues in the CDR3. The J segment lost 7 bases and the V segment lost 8 bases, leaving 11 bases of the junction unmatched. CDR3 bases: TGTGCCAGTCTCCGGACAGGTTCGGGAAATGAGCAGTTCTTC. Its translation: CASLRTGSGNEQFF.

This clonotype was counted many times. V gene TRBV24-1 combines with J gene TRBJ2-3; D may match TRBD1 or TRBD2 (5 bases each). The CDR3 is 15 amino acids. From germline, CDR1 is KGHDR and CDR2 SFDVKD. Trimming removed 5 bases at V and 7 bases at J, with 18 bases between. The CDR3 nucleotides read TGTGCCACCAGTGGAACTGGGGGAAATAAGAATACGCAGTATTTT. Amino acids: CATSGTGGNKNTQYF.

This clonotype was found a few times. The V gene is TRBV28, the J gene TRBJ1-1; weak D call: TRBD1 (6 bases). CDR3 size: 12 residues. Trimming removed 4 bases from V and 8 bases from J, with 11 bases in between. The germline CDR1 and CDR2 sequences are MDHEN and SYDVKM. CDR3 sequence: CASSYGQYEAFF. The CDR3 nucleotides are TGTGCCAGCAGTTATGGACAGTACGAAGCTTTCTTT.

This clonotype was seen at least ten times. V is TRBV11-2 and J is TRBJ1-3, with a weak D call TRBD1 (5 bases). The CDR3 has 14 amino acids. V dropped 1 base and J dropped 2 bases, with 6 bases sitting between them. CDR1 and CDR2 from the germline V gene are SGHAT and FQNNGV. CDR3 residues: CASSLAGPGNTIYF. The CDR3 region has the DNA TGTGCCAGCAGCTTAGCAGGGCCTGGAAACACCATATATTTT.

A note on this clonotype: A read error may be the cause here, since a much bigger clone is one base away. The chain is built from TRBV19 and TRBJ2-3; D is ambiguous. The CDR3 length is 14 residues. Trimming took 7 bases from V and 6 from J, leaving 17 bases between them. Germline lookup yields CDR1 LNHDA and CDR2 SQIVND (reference sequence). CDR3 loop: CASKDCRGADTQYF. CDR3 in DNA: TGTGCCAGTAAAGACTGCAGAGGTGCCGATACGCAGTATTTT. The entire variable domain, with the rest obtained from reference TRBV19 and TRBJ2-3, is as follows: DGGITQSPKYLFRKEGQNVTLSCEQNLNHDAMYWYRQDPGQGLRLIYYSQIVNDFQKGDIAEGYSVSREKKESFPLTVTSAQKNPTAFYLCASKDCRGADTQYFGPGTRLTVL.

This clonotype was detected many times. The chain joins TRBV14 to TRBJ1-2; 8 bases map to TRBD1. The CDR3 has 15 residues. Germline CDR1 is SGHDN and CDR2 is FVKESK. V shed 3 bases, J shed 6 bases, and the junction held 9 bases outside the gene matches. CDR3 in DNA: TGTGCCAGCAGCCATGGGCGACGACAGGGGCATGGCTACACCTTC. Translating gives CASSHGRRQGHGYTF.

This chain links TRBV2 with TRBJ2-2; D might be TRBD2 (6 bases). The CDR3 covers 17 residues. The germline gives CDR1 SNHLY, CDR2 FYNNEI. Trimming took off 7 bases at V and 6 bases at J, with 24 bases between the two ends. CDR3 amino acids: CASIPTLWGEGAGELFF. The CDR3 DNA reads TGTGCCAGCATCCCGACCCTGTGGGGGGAAGGCGCCGGGGAGCTGTTTTTT. Drawing the rest from reference TRBV2 and TRBJ2-2, the complete variable domain is EPEVTQTPSHQVTQMGQEVILRCVPISNHLYFYWYRQILGQKVEFLVSFYNNEISEKSEIFDDQFSVERPDGSNFTLKIRSTKLEDSAMYFCASIPTLWGEGAGELFFGEGSRLTVL.